This T cell receptor (beta chain) was sequenced for a study of graft-versus-host responses after intestinal transplantation. Notes on the study in general: Recipient marrow showed GvH clones, some seen first in ileum or blood. Declines in HvG clones occurring early post-transplant were associated with peak circulating GvH clone levels.

The data were produced by immunoSEQ multiplex PCR, yet TCRdb's version contains in-frame clones alone and is incomplete. The table has 15,000 to 20,000 clones, around 79% seen once. A remark on this clone: Antigen unknown. In the same sample, other DNA sequences code for this CDR3.

The starting material was PBMCs, obtained 14 days after transplant. This receptor was identified in a human patient who received an intestinal transplant, so some T cells may come from the graft donor.

The CDR3: CASSLAVAKNIQYF. The CDR3 DNA reads as TGTGCCAGCAGCTTAGCAGTAGCCAAAAACATTCAGTACTTC. V usage is TRBV5-6 and J usage is TRBJ2-4; no definite D call. In germline, CDR1 is SGHDT, CDR2 YYEEEE. CDR3 size: 14 residues. The ends were cut back, 2 bases at V and 0 bases at J, with 6 bases in the middle.